These 23 T cell receptor beta chains originate from one sample sequenced in a study of blood T cell repertoires in COVID-19. Some clones are missing from TCRdb's copy, which holds only in-frame ones; the method was immunoSEQ multiplex PCR. The sample includes hundreds of thousands of clones, more than 80% of them seen just once. Source material: peripheral blood. The receptors come from a woman over 75 with acute or convalescent COVID-19.

The chain couples TRBV3-1 (or the pseudogene TRBV3-2) to TRBJ1-3, with unresolved D. V was pared by 0 bases and J by 0 bases, with 15 bases between. This CDR3 region has 18 residues. CDR1 is LGHDT and CDR2 is YNNKEL in the germline V gene (reference sequence). The CDR3: CASSQDQVRLSSGNTIYF. The CDR3 region has the DNA TGTGCCAGCAGCCAAGATCAAGTTCGATTGAGCTCTGGAAACACCATATATTTT.

A word on this clone: This CDR3 is missing its conserved last phenylalanine or tryptophan, likely due to a read error. No DNA is shown, since the ends of the CDR3 on it are uncertain; the CDR3 is the one TCRdb lists. J is TRBJ1-2 and V is TRBV6-5; TRBD1, as called in the table, went unchecked against the DNA. Counting both end residues, the CDR3 totals 13 amino acids. Germline CDR1 MNHEY, CDR2 SVGAGI. The CDR3 is CASSDSGQGAKRV.

This rearrangement joins TRBV6-5 to TRBJ1-2; D is unclear. V was pared by 6 bases and J by 8 bases, with 16 bases between. Germline V gene data show CDR1 as MNHEY and CDR2 as SVGAGI. The CDR3 contains 13 residues. The CDR3 loop reads CASSPGRAGGYTF. DNA of the CDR3: TGTGCCAGCAGCCCCGGGCGGGCGGGGGGCTACACCTTC.

This clone was counted a few times. The V gene is TRBV18, the J gene TRBJ2-1, with TRBD1 as a possible D gene (6 bases). The CDR3 loop spans 16 amino acids. Germline CDR1 is KGHSH and CDR2 is LQKENI. V lost 2 bases, J lost 4 bases, and 15 bases lay in between. CDR3 sequence: CASSPATIQGYNEQFF. The CDR3 nucleotides read TGTGCCAGCTCACCAGCAACGATACAGGGTTACAATGAGCAGTTCTTC.

The chain couples TRBV5-4 to TRBJ1-2, with D possibly TRBD1 on 5 matching bases. Trimming stripped 3 bases from V and 8 bases from J, with 17 bases between. Germline V gives CDR1 SGHNT, CDR2 YYREEE (reference sequence). The CDR3 covers 14 residues. The CDR3, as DNA: TGTGCCAGCAGCTCGGCATGGGACTCTGTCGGCTACACCTTC. Translation: CASSSAWDSVGYTF.

This chain connects TRBV4-3 to TRBJ1-3; no clear D. Trimming removed 0 bases at V and 0 bases at J, with 12 bases between. The length of the CDR3 is 17 residues. Germline CDR1 LGHNA, CDR2 YSLEER. CDR3 region: CASSQDLPESSGNTIYF. Here the CDR3 DNA reads TGCGCCAGCAGCCAAGATTTACCGGAGAGCTCTGGAAACACCATATATTTT.

The CDR3 DNA reads TGTGCCAGCAGCTCTATGAGGTCTGGGGGGGTCCAAGAGACCCAGTACTTC. Translated, it gives CASSSMRSGGVQETQYF. The rearrangement links TRBV7-2 to TRBJ2-5; TRBD2 matches at 7 bases. V lost 4 bases to trimming and J lost 1 base; unmatched junction nucleotides: 12. Per germline, CDR1 SGHTA and CDR2 FQGNSA. The CDR3 loop spans 17 amino acids.

The chain joins TRBV30 to TRBJ1-4, with 7 bases that match TRBD1. Germline trimming cut 0 bases from V and 2 bases from J; bases unmatched to any gene: 3. This CDR3 is built from 15 residues. Germline V CDR1 and CDR2: GTSNPN, SVGIG (reference sequence). For the CDR3, the DNA is TGTGCCTGGAGTGTACAAGGGGGCACTAATGAAAAACTGTTTTTT. It yields the protein CAWSVQGGTNEKLFF.

The CDR3, as DNA: TGTGCCAGTTCGGAAGTAAGGGGTTCTTCACCCCTCCACTTT. Residues: CASSEVRGSSPLHF. The chain employs TRBV19 and TRBJ1-6, with D maybe TRBD1 (5 bases). The CDR3 consists of 14 residues. Between the trimmed V and J ends, which lost 8 bases and 9 bases, there was a span of 17 bases. Germline V gene lookup returns CDR1 LNHDA and CDR2 SQIVND (reference sequence).

CDR3 in amino acids: CASSPRGLDSGNTIYF. In DNA, the CDR3 is TGTGCCAGCTCACCAAGAGGACTCGACTCTGGAAACACCATATATTTT. The rearrangement links TRBV18 to TRBJ1-3; D is unresolved. The germline CDR1 and CDR2 sequences are KGHSH and LQKENI. The CDR3 spans 16 residues. V was pared by 2 bases and J by 0 bases, with 11 bases between. Combining the CDR3 with reference TRBV18 and TRBJ1-3 gives the whole variable domain NAGVMQNPRHLVRRRGQEARLRCSPMKGHSHVYWYRQLPEEGLKFMVYLQKENIIDESGMPKERFSAEFPKEGPSILRIQQVVRGDSAAYFCASSPRGLDSGNTIYFGEGSWLTVV.

The chain carries TRBV7-2 and TRBJ1-1, with D unclear. CDR3 length equals 15 residues. Germline assignment: CDR1 SGHTA and CDR2 FQGNSA. Trimming stripped 2 bases from V and 0 bases from J, with 10 bases between. CDR3 in DNA: TGTGCCAGCAGCTTAAGTGGAGGGATGAACACTGAAGCTTTCTTT. This encodes CASSLSGGMNTEAFF. Filled out from reference TRBV7-2 and TRBJ1-1, the complete variable domain reads GAGVSQSPSNKVTEKGKDVELRCDPISGHTALYWYRQSLGQGLEFLIYFQGNSAPDKSGLPSDRFSAERTGGSVSTLTIQRTQQEDSAVYLCASSLSGGMNTEAFFGQGTRLTVV.

This sequence joins TRBV5-6 and TRBJ1-5; TRBD1 matches at 8 bases. The germline V gene encodes CDR1 SGHDT and CDR2 YYEEEE. The junction had 9 bases not matched to a gene; V was cut back by 4 bases and J by 0 bases. The CDR3 length is 17 residues. CDR3: CASSPGTGYLSNQPQHF. CDR3 nucleotide sequence: TGTGCCAGCAGCCCCGGGACAGGCTACCTTAGCAATCAGCCCCAGCATTTT.

This chain links TRBV12-5 with TRBJ1-1; the match to TRBD1 covers 7 bases. The CDR3 is 14 residues long. Germline CDR1 and CDR2: LGHNT and FRNRAP. V shed 6 bases and J 4 bases; nucleotides not matched to a gene: 8. The CDR3 nucleotides read TGTGCTAGTGGCCGCTCAGGGGGGTCCACTGAAGCTTTCTTT. Protein product: CASGRSGGSTEAFF.

Here the CDR3 reads CASSLVTGRVGEKLFF. The CDR3 DNA follows: TGTGCCAGCAGCTTAGTAACTGGCCGGGTGGGTGAAAAACTGTTTTTT. The rearrangement joins TRBV7-8 to TRBJ1-4; D ambiguous. This CDR3 region has 16 residues. In germline, CDR1 is SGHVS, CDR2 FQNEAQ. V lost 1 base, J lost 7 bases, and 16 bases lay in between. The complete variable domain, with remaining parts taken from reference TRBV7-8 and TRBJ1-4, reads GAGVSQSPRYKVAKRGQDVALRCDPISGHVSLFWYQQALGQGPEFLTYFQNEAQLDKSGLPSDRFFAERPEGSVSTLKIQRTQQEDSAVYLCASSLVTGRVGEKLFFGSGTQLSVL.

This clone has a single count. The J gene is TRBJ1-5, the V gene TRBV5-6; 11 bases match TRBD1. The CDR3 runs 16 residues. Germline V gene sequence: CDR1 SGHDT, CDR2 YYEEEE. The V gene end was trimmed by 4 bases and the J gene end by 4 bases; junction bases not matched to a gene: 7. CDR3 coding DNA: TGTGCCAGCAGCCTAGGACAGGGGGCGATGAATCAGCCCCAGCATTTT. This gives the protein CASSLGQGAMNQPQHF.

A single count supports this clone. The rearrangement joins TRBV6-1 to TRBJ2-1, with D possibly TRBD1 on 6 matching bases. Germline loops: CDR1 MNHNS, CDR2 SASEGT. The V end was cut by 1 base, the J end by 6 bases, with 22 bases between. The CDR3 length is 18 residues. CDR3: CASSEEGRGPLRVNEQFF. CDR3 sequence (DNA): TGTGCCAGCAGTGAAGAGGGCAGGGGTCCTTTAAGAGTCAATGAGCAGTTCTTC.

CDR3 residues: CASSPAPGYGYGYTF. The CDR3 nucleotides read TGTGCCAGCAGCCCAGCCCCAGGGTATGGCTATGGCTACACCTTC. The chain is built from TRBV3-1 (or the pseudogene TRBV3-2) and TRBJ1-2; a weak D match, TRBD1 (5 bases). Trimming left V 4 bases short and J 4 bases short, with 16 bases between. CDR1 is LGHDT and CDR2 is YNNKEL in the germline V gene (reference sequence). The CDR3 spans 15 residues.

The V gene is TRBV7-2, the J gene TRBJ2-7, with D perhaps matching TRBD2 (7 bases). Trimming removed 1 base from V and 0 bases from J, with 16 bases in between. This CDR3 has 17 residues. CDR1 is SGHTA, CDR2 FQGNSA, per germline. The CDR3 bases are TGTGCCAGCAGCTTAGAGGTCGGGGGGCGAAGCTCCTACGAGCAGTACTTC. Translated, it gives CASSLEVGGRSSYEQYF.

This chain joins TRBV6-5 and TRBJ2-7; 8 bases are shared with TRBD1. Germline V CDR1 and CDR2: MNHEY, SVGAGI. The CDR3 is made up of 14 amino acids. Unmatched junction bases numbered 10, after V lost 7 bases and J lost 5 bases. Here the CDR3 reads CASIWDRLTNEQYF. DNA of the CDR3: TGTGCCAGCATTTGGGACAGGCTGACGAACGAGCAGTACTTC.

V is TRBV6-5 and J is TRBJ1-2; 8 nucleotides agree with TRBD1. The CDR3 covers 15 residues. The germline V gene encodes CDR1 MNHEY and CDR2 SVGAGI. After removal of 2 bases from V and 11 bases from J, the junction contained 13 bases not matched to a gene. CDR3 residues: CASSYGDRTQDRYTF. The CDR3 DNA is TGTGCCAGCAGTTACGGGGACAGGACGCAAGATCGATACACCTTC.

The chain joins TRBV3-1 (or the pseudogene TRBV3-2) to TRBJ2-7; D might be TRBD1 (6 bases). This CDR3 spans 12 amino acids. The germline V gene has CDR1 LGHDT and CDR2 YNNKEL (reference sequence). Trimming cost V 4 bases and J 5 bases, with 9 bases left between them. CDR3 loop: CASSPQGNEQYF. In DNA form, the CDR3 reads TGTGCCAGCAGCCCCCAGGGGAACGAGCAGTACTTC.

This chain uses TRBV5-1 with TRBJ2-1; TRBD2 matches 8 bases. Germline V CDR1 and CDR2: SGHRS, YFSETQ. V dropped 5 bases and J dropped 14; count of bases not matched to a gene: 18. The CDR3 totals 15 residues. The CDR3: CASREQGGSGIREFF. CDR3 DNA sequence: TGCGCCAGCAGGGAACAGGGTGGTAGCGGGATACGTGAGTTCTTC.

This chain connects TRBV10-3 to TRBJ2-2; D possibly corresponds to TRBD2 (6 bases). The ends were cut back, 4 bases at V and 3 bases at J, with 15 bases in the middle. The CDR3 runs 16 residues. The V gene's germline CDR1 is ENHRY and CDR2 SYGVKD. CDR3 sequence: CAISGPRTGDTGELFF. The DNA for the CDR3 is TGTGCCATCAGTGGGCCGAGGACGGGGGACACCGGGGAGCTGTTTTTT.